The clone carrying this TCR beta chain has just one count. This sample stems from a study of Ad26.COV2.S vaccination and SARS-CoV-2 variants. Germline lookup yields CDR1 SEHNR and CDR2 FQNEAQ (reference sequence). V was pared by 5 bases and J by 7 bases, with 11 bases of the junction left unmatched. This CDR3 comprises 16 residues. Treatment indicated: roughly 20 received Ad26.COV2.S at low or high dose, single or two shots; a few received placebo; per-sample allocation not given. Repertoires come from day 63 after the first vaccine or placebo injection. Boston provided a donor who was an adult aged 18-55 years. TCRdb's table, derived via immunoSEQ multiplex PCR, lists solely in-frame clones and lacks some. Of 400,000 to 450,000 clones listed, 80% to 95% are singletons.

Sequencing was performed on peripheral blood, taken in a trial of Ad26.COV2.S vaccine versus placebo. The chain uses TRBV7-9 and TRBJ2-5; 12 bases match TRBD2. The clonotype originates from a person between 18 and 59 years old who received the Ad26.COV2.S COVID-19 vaccine or a placebo. CDR3 DNA sequence: TGTGCCAGCAGCCCGGGACTAGCGGGCCCTGGGGGGACCCAGTACTTC. Its protein is CASSPGLAGPGGTQYF.